Below are 29 T cell receptor beta chains sequenced from a single sample in a study of blood T cell repertoires in COVID-19. Sequencing was performed with immunoSEQ multiplex PCR; in TCRdb, only in-frame clones are kept and a portion is missing. Counted here are under 85,000 clones, approximately 88% occurring once; the ten biggest clones make up about 7.3%. The specimen was peripheral blood. These receptors all come from a man aged 70 or older with acute or convalescent COVID-19.

V and J are TRBV28 and TRBJ1-1; no clear D. Germline CDR1 reads MDHEN; CDR2 reads SYDVKM. This CDR3 comprises 13 residues. The germline V and J ends were trimmed by 6 bases and 5 bases, with 13 bases remaining between them. The DNA of the CDR3 is TGTGCCAGCAGCTTCCCGGGAAGGACTGAAGCTTTCTTT. Its protein is CASSFPGRTEAFF.

The gene calls are TRBV7-2 and TRBJ2-7; 10 bases are a match to TRBD1. The CDR3 is 15 amino acids. Looked up from germline, CDR1 is SGHTA and CDR2 is FQGNSA. The J segment lost 4 bases and the V segment lost 2 bases, leaving 5 bases of the junction unmatched. CDR3 loop: CASSLRQGASYEQYF. The CDR3 DNA is TGTGCCAGCAGCTTACGACAGGGGGCCTCGTACGAGCAGTACTTC.

This chain connects TRBV27 to TRBJ1-4; weak D call: TRBD1 (6 bases). V lost 6 bases, J lost 0 bases, and 17 bases lay in between. This CDR3 has 17 amino acids. The germline CDR1 and CDR2 sequences are MNHEY and SMNVEV (reference sequence). The CDR3 reads CASRLRGGAATNEKLFF. DNA of the CDR3: TGTGCCAGCAGGCTGAGGGGGGGTGCTGCAACTAATGAAAAACTGTTTTTT.

The chain carries TRBV5-1 and TRBJ2-2; weak D call: TRBD2 (5 bases). CDR3 size: 14 residues. Germline V gene sequence: CDR1 SGHRS, CDR2 YFSETQ. V lost 6 bases and J lost 2, with 11 bases in between. The CDR3 nucleotides read TGCGCCAGCAATACGGGGTCAAACACCGGGGAGCTGTTTTTT. It codes for CASNTGSNTGELFF.

This chain connects TRBV6-5 to TRBJ1-6; D gene ambiguous. The CDR3 has 13 residues. Germline V gene lookup returns CDR1 MNHEY and CDR2 SVGAGI. V was clipped by 6 bases and J by 5 bases, with 8 bases between them. The CDR3 region is CASRRENNSPLHF. CDR3 coding DNA: TGTGCCAGCAGACGGGAAAATAATTCACCCCTCCACTTT.

V gene TRBV28 combines with J gene TRBJ1-2; 9 nucleotides line up with TRBD1. The junction had 7 bases not matched to a gene; V was cut back by 4 bases and J by 1 base. Germline V gene lookup returns CDR1 MDHEN and CDR2 SYDVKM. CDR3 size: 16 residues. This CDR3 is CASSWGQGSYNYGYTF. Here the CDR3 DNA reads TGTGCCAGCAGTTGGGGACAGGGAAGTTATAACTATGGCTACACCTTC.

This clone was counted between two and nine times. The chain combines TRBV19 with TRBJ2-1; 7 bases map to TRBD1. Germline V gene data show CDR1 as LNHDA and CDR2 as SQIVND (reference sequence). V lost 1 base to trimming and J lost 7 bases; unmatched junction nucleotides: 1. The length of the CDR3 is 13 residues. The CDR3 protein is CASSIVQGNEQFF. CDR3 bases: TGTGCCAGTAGTATAGTACAGGGGAATGAGCAGTTCTTC.

The sample holds one count of this clone. The rearrangement joins TRBV30 to TRBJ2-6, with TRBD2 as a possible D gene (6 bases). The V and J ends lost 2 bases and 2 bases respectively, with 10 bases between them. CDR3 length equals 15 residues. Per the germline V gene, CDR1 is GTSNPN and CDR2 is SVGIG (reference sequence). CDR3 nucleotides: TGTGCCTGGAGTTTCCGGGGGACTGGGGCCAACGTCCTGACTTTC. Translation: CAWSFRGTGANVLTF.

The rearrangement joins TRBV5-5 to TRBJ2-1; weak D call: TRBD2 (6 bases). Looked up from germline, CDR1 is SGHKS and CDR2 is YYEKEE (reference sequence). V was clipped by 1 base and J by 6 bases, with 17 bases between them. The length of the CDR3 is 16 residues. The CDR3 protein is CASSLISSAHLNEQFF. CDR3 DNA sequence: TGTGCCAGCAGCTTGATTTCTAGCGCCCACCTCAATGAGCAGTTCTTC.

The V gene is TRBV19, the J gene TRBJ1-5; TRBD1 matches at 12 bases. This CDR3 is 16 amino acids long. The germline CDR1 and CDR2 sequences are LNHDA and SQIVND (reference sequence). Losses at the gene ends were 5 bases for V and 4 bases for J; bases not matched to a gene: 6. CDR3: CASSSGDRGRNQPQHF. CDR3 DNA: TGTGCCAGTAGTTCCGGGGACAGGGGGCGAAATCAGCCCCAGCATTTT.

The chain recombines TRBV3-1 (or the pseudogene TRBV3-2) with TRBJ2-1, with D perhaps TRBD2 (6 bases). V lost 5 bases to trimming and J lost 5 bases, with 19 bases between them. Germline CDR1 LGHDT, CDR2 YNNKEL (reference sequence). The CDR3 totals 16 residues. The CDR3, as DNA: TGTGCCAGCAGCTGGTCGAGGTGGCGGGGACACAATGAGCAGTTCTTC. Translation gives CASSWSRWRGHNEQFF.

This chain connects TRBV5-4 to TRBJ2-1; D is unclear. Per the germline V gene, CDR1 is SGHNT and CDR2 is YYREEE (reference sequence). This CDR3 region has 14 residues. Trimming removed 3 bases from V and 8 bases from J, with 15 bases in between. The CDR3 reads CASSSPAFRDEQFF. The CDR3 coding sequence is TGTGCCAGCAGCTCCCCTGCGTTCCGGGATGAGCAGTTCTTC.

This chain connects TRBV7-9 to TRBJ1-1; TRBD1 matches at 10 bases. CDR1 is SEHNR and CDR2 is FQNEAQ in the germline V gene (reference sequence). The CDR3 consists of 14 residues. Germline trimming cut 5 bases from V and 3 bases from J; bases unmatched to any gene: 3. CDR3 DNA: TGTGCCAGCAGCCCAGGACAGGGGGACACTGAAGCTTTCTTT. It specifies CASSPGQGDTEAFF.

This clone was counted a few times. This chain links TRBV5-1 with TRBJ1-5; no firm D call. Germline assignment: CDR1 SGHRS and CDR2 YFSETQ. V lost 6 bases and J 2 bases, leaving 12 bases between the germline ends. CDR3 length: 14 amino acids. The CDR3: CASTSVPGNQPQHF. CDR3 nucleotide sequence: TGCGCCAGCACCAGTGTACCCGGCAATCAGCCCCAGCATTTT.

The chain employs TRBV20-1 and TRBJ2-1; 13 bases line up with TRBD2. The germline V gene encodes CDR1 DFQATT and CDR2 SNEGSKA (reference sequence). With V trimmed by 3 bases and J by 5 bases, 4 bases remained unmatched. This CDR3 is built from 15 residues. The CDR3 here is CSASTGTSGNNEQFF. Written as DNA, the CDR3 is TGCAGTGCTAGTACCGGGACTAGCGGGAACAATGAGCAGTTCTTC.

The rearrangement uses TRBV28 and TRBJ2-2; 8 nucleotides agree with TRBD1. The CDR3 length is 17 residues. V dropped 6 bases and J dropped 2; count of bases not matched to a gene: 11. Germline assignment: CDR1 MDHEN and CDR2 SYDVKM. The CDR3 DNA reads as TGTGCCAGCAGCTTTCCTCCCGGGACAGGAAACACCGGGGAGCTGTTTTTT. Its translation: CASSFPPGTGNTGELFF.

The chain has TRBV20-1 and TRBJ2-7, with TRBD1 matching 9 bases. J was trimmed by 9 bases and V by 3 bases; bases with no gene match: 9. CDR1 is DFQATT and CDR2 is SNEGSKA in the germline V gene (reference sequence). This CDR3 has 13 amino acids. The CDR3 coding sequence is TGCAGTGCTAGTAACAGGGGGCAAATCGGGCAGTACTTC. Protein: CSASNRGQIGQYF.

The J gene is TRBJ1-3, the V gene TRBV18; the D is unclear. Deletions cut 2 bases from V and 0 bases from J, with 11 bases between. This CDR3 contains 16 residues. From germline, CDR1 is KGHSH and CDR2 LQKENI. DNA of the CDR3: TGTGCCAGCTCACCAGGTCAGACTGGCTCTGGAAACACCATATATTTT. Protein product: CASSPGQTGSGNTIYF. Using reference TRBV18 and TRBJ1-3 for the parts outside the CDR3, the full variable domain is NAGVMQNPRHLVRRRGQEARLRCSPMKGHSHVYWYRQLPEEGLKFMVYLQKENIIDESGMPKERFSAEFPKEGPSILRIQQVVRGDSAAYFCASSPGQTGSGNTIYFGEGSWLTVV.

The rearrangement joins TRBV2 to TRBJ2-7; a possible D gene is TRBD2 (5 bases). V was pared by 5 bases and J by 3 bases, with 17 bases between. CDR3 length equals 15 residues. The germline V gene has CDR1 SNHLY and CDR2 FYNNEI. The CDR3 here is CASSTPRAGNYEQYF. For the CDR3, the DNA is TGTGCCAGCAGTACTCCGAGGGCAGGTAACTACGAGCAGTACTTC.

This clone was detected a few times. In nucleotides, the CDR3 is TGTGCCAGCAGCATTAGCGGGAGGACGGCGGCCGGGGAGCTGTTTTTT. Protein: CASSISGRTAAGELFF. V usage is TRBV7-2 and J usage is TRBJ2-2; 10 positions match TRBD2. Germline assignment: CDR1 SGHTA and CDR2 FQGNSA. With V trimmed by 5 bases and J by 6 bases, 9 bases remained unmatched. This CDR3 has 16 residues.

This chain uses TRBV27 with TRBJ2-6; 8 positions agree with TRBD2. Per germline, CDR1 MNHEY and CDR2 SMNVEV (reference sequence). This CDR3 is 15 amino acids long. Unmatched junction bases numbered 7, after V lost 4 bases and J lost 8 bases. The CDR3 DNA reads TGTGCCAGCAGTTCGACGGGGGGGTTCTCCAACGTCCTGACTTTC. Its protein product is CASSSTGGFSNVLTF.

This sequence joins TRBV3-1 (or the pseudogene TRBV3-2) and TRBJ1-4; D not certain. The V and J ends lost 6 bases and 4 bases respectively, with 3 bases between them. This CDR3 comprises 11 residues. CDR1 and CDR2 (germline): LGHDT, YNNKEL (reference sequence). The CDR3 sequence is CASSSNEKLFF. As DNA, the CDR3 is TGTGCCAGCAGTAGTAATGAAAAACTGTTTTTT.

The rearrangement links TRBV5-1 to TRBJ1-6; tentative D call: TRBD1 (6 bases). Germline lookup yields CDR1 SGHRS and CDR2 YFSETQ. V lost 4 bases, J lost 3 bases, and 35 bases lay in between. CDR3 length equals 23 residues. In DNA, the CDR3 is TGCGCCAGCAGCGCGCCCGATTTCCTCTCATCTTGGAAAGGACAGTACTATAATTCACCCCTCCACTTT. This codes for CASSAPDFLSSWKGQYYNSPLHF.

The rearrangement joins TRBV29-1 to TRBJ2-7; TRBD2 aligns across 14 bases. V trimming: 7 bases; J trimming: 7 bases; junction bases outside the gene matches: 9. Germline V gives CDR1 SQVTM, CDR2 ANQGSEA. The CDR3 extends over 14 amino acids. The CDR3 sequence is CSATPGLAGEEQYF. CDR3 DNA sequence: TGCAGCGCTACACCGGGACTAGCGGGAGAAGAGCAGTACTTC.

The V and J genes are TRBV2 and TRBJ1-1; D gene unclear. Germline V CDR1 and CDR2: SNHLY, FYNNEI. The CDR3 contains 17 residues. V lost 0 bases to trimming and J lost 6 bases, with 20 bases between them. The CDR3 loop reads CASSEALLSLSSAEAFF. The CDR3 nucleotides read TGTGCCAGCAGTGAAGCGCTTCTCTCTCTCAGTAGCGCTGAAGCTTTCTTT.

This chain links TRBV29-1 with TRBJ2-3, with TRBD2 as a possible D gene (6 bases). Germline CDR1 reads SQVTM; CDR2 reads ANQGSEA. This CDR3 region has 13 residues. The V end lost 3 bases, the J end lost 3 bases, and 10 bases lay between the germline ends. CDR3 protein: CSVDGGGTDTQYF. For the CDR3, the DNA is TGCAGCGTTGACGGTGGGGGGACAGATACGCAGTATTTT.

This chain connects TRBV4-3 to TRBJ2-2; a weak D match, TRBD2 (6 bases). CDR1 and CDR2 (germline): LGHNA, YSLEER. There are 15 residues in the CDR3. V gave up 3 bases and J gave up 7 bases, with 15 bases separating them. The CDR3 DNA reads as TGCGCCAGCAGCCACTACGGGGGATGGCTCGGGGAGCTGTTTTTT. Protein product: CASSHYGGWLGELFF.

The V call is TRBV5-1, the J call TRBJ2-1; D unclear. Germline loops: CDR1 SGHRS, CDR2 YFSETQ. Trimming left V 3 bases short and J 13 bases short, with 14 bases between. This CDR3 is built from 12 residues. CDR3 amino acids: CASSSYYNGQFF. In nucleotides, the CDR3 is TGCGCCAGCAGCTCCTACTACAATGGACAGTTCTTC.

J is TRBJ1-3 and V is TRBV2; D might be TRBD1 (5 bases). The CDR3 runs 14 residues. Between the trimmed V and J ends, which lost 4 bases and 5 bases, there was a span of 12 bases. Germline lookup yields CDR1 SNHLY and CDR2 FYNNEI. The CDR3 sequence: CASSAAGLRNTIYF. The CDR3 nucleotides read TGTGCCAGCAGTGCAGCGGGACTGAGAAACACCATATATTTT.